The 11 T cell receptor beta chains given below trace back to one sample, sequenced in a study of control samples from healthy donors and cancer patients. Sequencing used immunoSEQ multiplex PCR; TCRdb keeps in-frame clones, though not all of them. The sample has under 15,000 clones, 85% to 90% seen once. Sequencing was carried out using formalin-fixed, paraffin-embedded tissue. These receptors were collected from a male donor with melanoma.

The V call is TRBV4-2, the J call TRBJ2-4; weak D call: TRBD2 (5 bases). CDR1 is LGHNA and CDR2 is YNFKEQ in the germline V gene. V dropped 5 bases and J dropped 0 bases, with 17 bases sitting between them. The length of the CDR3 is 17 residues. The CDR3 sequence is CASSDGLSKLAKNIQYF. The CDR3 DNA follows: TGTGCCAGCAGCGACGGACTCTCAAAACTAGCCAAAAACATTCAGTACTTC.

The CDR3 DNA is TGTGCCAGCAGTCTTCAGGGGGGTGTGGGCACCGGGGAGCTGTTTTTT. As protein: CASSLQGGVGTGELFF. This chain joins TRBV2 and TRBJ2-2; weak D call: TRBD1 (7 bases). This CDR3 spans 16 amino acids. The ends were cut back, 5 bases at V and 4 bases at J, with 17 bases in the middle. Germline-derived CDR1 and CDR2 are SNHLY and FYNNEI.

The rearrangement uses TRBV18 and TRBJ1-5; D call uncertain. The CDR3 is 14 amino acids. CDR1 and CDR2 (germline): KGHSH, LQKENI. V gave up 3 bases and J gave up 5 bases, with 11 bases separating them. CDR3 protein: CASSPGRRDQPQHF. Written as DNA, the CDR3 is TGTGCCAGCTCACCGGGAAGGAGGGATCAGCCCCAGCATTTT.

The V call is TRBV10-2, the J call TRBJ2-1; 11 bases match TRBD2. Germline trimming cut 0 bases from V and 6 bases from J; bases unmatched to any gene: 10. The CDR3 totals 18 residues. Germline values: CDR1 WSHSY, CDR2 SAAADI. This chain's CDR3 is CASSESGLAGRPPNEQFF. The CDR3 DNA sequence: TGCGCCAGCAGTGAGTCCGGACTAGCGGGTAGGCCCCCCAATGAGCAGTTCTTC.

This chain uses TRBV5-6 with TRBJ2-6; D unresolved. Per germline, CDR1 SGHDT and CDR2 YYEEEE. Between the trimmed V and J ends, which lost 4 bases and 13 bases, there was a span of 9 bases. There are 11 residues in the CDR3. The CDR3 is CASSQHFVLTF. The CDR3 region has the DNA TGTGCCAGCAGCCAACACTTTGTCCTGACTTTC.

The chain combines TRBV10-3 with TRBJ1-1, with TRBD1 matching 8 bases. The J segment lost 4 bases and the V segment lost 6 bases, leaving 7 bases of the junction unmatched. Germline CDR1 and CDR2: ENHRY and SYGVKD. This CDR3 spans 14 amino acids. CDR3 protein: CAISQGQGGTEAFF. CDR3 in DNA: TGTGCCATCAGCCAAGGACAGGGTGGCACTGAAGCTTTCTTT.

The chain couples TRBV2 to TRBJ1-5, with TRBD1 identical over 12 bases. Trimming took 6 bases from V and 2 from J; bases not matched to a gene: 11. Germline assignment: CDR1 SNHLY and CDR2 FYNNEI. The CDR3 extends over 18 amino acids. DNA for the CDR3: TGTGCCAGCAGGAGCCTGGGGACAGGGGGCTTAGGCAATCAGCCCCAGCATTTT. As protein: CASRSLGTGGLGNQPQHF. The variable domain in full, with the rest retrieved from reference TRBV2 and TRBJ1-5, is EPEVTQTPSHQVTQMGQEVILRCVPISNHLYFYWYRQILGQKVEFLVSFYNNEISEKSEIFDDQFSVERPDGSNFTLKIRSTKLEDSAMYFCASRSLGTGGLGNQPQHFGDGTRLSIL.

This clone was counted once. The chain couples TRBV19 to TRBJ2-5, with a weak D call TRBD2 (6 bases). Germline CDR1 is LNHDA and CDR2 is SQIVND (reference sequence). Trimming removed 6 bases from V and 1 base from J, with 12 bases in between. The CDR3 totals 14 residues. The CDR3 nucleotides are TGTGCCAGTAGCAGCCGGGACTTCCAAGAGACCCAGTACTTC. As protein: CASSSRDFQETQYF.

V usage is TRBV6-6 and J usage is TRBJ2-3; D ambiguous. The CDR3 runs 12 residues. V was shortened by 0 bases and J by 4 bases, with 2 bases between the two germline ends. From germline, CDR1 is MNHNY and CDR2 SVGAGI (reference sequence). CDR3 DNA: TGTGCCAGCAGTTACTCCCCAGATACGCAGTATTTT. Its protein is CASSYSPDTQYF.

The chain joins TRBV5-6 to TRBJ2-7; TRBD2 is a possible D gene (5 bases). Germline assignment: CDR1 SGHDT and CDR2 YYEEEE. This CDR3 comprises 16 residues. The V end was cut by 1 base, the J end by 3 bases, with 17 bases between. The CDR3 loop reads CASSLSYSDYFYEQYV. CDR3 coding DNA: TGTGCCAGCAGCTTGTCCTACAGTGACTATTTCTACGAGCAGTACGTC.

The rearrangement uses TRBV7-2 and TRBJ1-4, with 9 positions matching TRBD1. The V and J ends lost 1 base and 10 bases, in that order; junction bases with no gene match: 10. The CDR3 has 16 residues. Germline V CDR1 and CDR2: SGHTA, FQGNSA. The CDR3 nucleotides read TGTGCCAGCAGCTTAGGGGGCAGGACAGGGGAGGGAAAACTGTTTTTT. It codes for CASSLGGRTGEGKLFF. The full variable domain, with the rest looked up from reference TRBV7-2 and TRBJ1-4, is GAGVSQSPSNKVTEKGKDVELRCDPISGHTALYWYRQSLGQGLEFLIYFQGNSAPDKSGLPSDRFSAERTGGSVSTLTIQRTQQEDSAVYLCASSLGGRTGEGKLFFGSGTQLSVL.